This T cell receptor beta chain derives from a study of blood T cell repertoires in COVID-19. Study details: Collection of acute and convalescent COVID-19 samples took place in the United States, Italy and Spain.

The V and J ends lost 5 bases and 4 bases respectively, with 14 bases between them. Germline V lookup: CDR1 SNHLY, CDR2 FYNNEI. The CDR3 loop spans 14 amino acids. Assay: immunoSEQ multiplex PCR; the TCRdb copy retains only in-frame clones and omits some. The data contain approximately 250,000 clones, about 91% of them seen just once; the ten biggest clones take up 2% to 2.5%. Participants' reported clinical history set cohort assignment. This clone was picked up one time. The sequenced sample consisted of PBMCs or T cells enriched from blood (not recorded which). The genes are TRBV2 and TRBJ1-2, with D possibly being TRBD1 (5 bases). This clonotype was obtained from a woman between 40 and 50 years old with acute COVID-19. The CDR3 is CASSPGGVRYGYTF. The CDR3 DNA sequence: TGTGCCAGCAGTCCCGGGGGTGTTCGCTATGGCTACACCTTC. Full variable domain (remainder filled in from reference TRBV2 and TRBJ1-2): EPEVTQTPSHQVTQMGQEVILRCVPISNHLYFYWYRQILGQKVEFLVSFYNNEISEKSEIFDDQFSVERPDGSNFTLKIRSTKLEDSAMYFCASSPGGVRYGYTFGSGTRLTVV.